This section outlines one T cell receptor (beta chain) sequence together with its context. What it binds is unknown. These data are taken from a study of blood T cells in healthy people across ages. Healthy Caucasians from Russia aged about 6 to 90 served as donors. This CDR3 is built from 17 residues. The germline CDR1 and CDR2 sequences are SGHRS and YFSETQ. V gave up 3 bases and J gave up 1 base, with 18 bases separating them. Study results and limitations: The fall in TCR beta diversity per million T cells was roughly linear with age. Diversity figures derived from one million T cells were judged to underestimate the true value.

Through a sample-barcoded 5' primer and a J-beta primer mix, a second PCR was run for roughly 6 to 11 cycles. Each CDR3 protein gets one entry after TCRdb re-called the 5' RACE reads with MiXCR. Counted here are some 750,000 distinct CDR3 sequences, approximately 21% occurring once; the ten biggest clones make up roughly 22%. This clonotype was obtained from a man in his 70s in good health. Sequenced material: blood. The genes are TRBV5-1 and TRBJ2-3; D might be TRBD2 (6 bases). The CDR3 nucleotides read TGCGCCAGCAGCTATCTAGGAGGGGAAGGAGGCACAGATACGCAGTATTTT. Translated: CASSYLGGEGGTDTQYF.